This TCR beta chain came from a study of T-cell reconstitution after alpha-beta-depleted transplantation in children. Looked up from germline, CDR1 is SQVTM and CDR2 is ANQGSEA. V was pared by 4 bases and J by 12 bases, with 15 bases between. CDR3 size: 11 residues. For TCRbeta, the library was prepared with unique molecular identifiers. TCRdb redid the calling of the PCR reads with MiXCR, one entry per CDR3 protein. The sample carries some 500,000 distinct CDR3 sequences, about a sixth recorded once. The chain is built from TRBV29-1 and TRBJ1-1; D possibly corresponds to TRBD1 (5 bases). The source material was PBMCs from the stem cell graft donor, sampled from the stem cell graft. The sequence was collected from a human donor who donated a stem cell graft to a child with acute lymphoblastic leukemia. CDR3 nucleotide sequence: TGCAGCGTTGTCTCAACCCGACAGACTTTCTTT. The encoded protein is CSVVSTRQTFF.